This entry features one TCR beta chain sequence. Other DNA sequences in the sample encode the same CDR3. This entry is derived from a study of blood T cell repertoires in COVID-19. About the research overall: The study drew acute and convalescent COVID-19 samples from the United States, Italy and Spain.

This CDR3 comprises 14 residues. The junction had 2 bases not matched to a gene; V was cut back by 1 base and J by 8 bases. The germline CDR1 and CDR2 sequences are LGHNA and YSLEER. In the study's own analysis: Researchers report that nucleated cell counts were estimated from reference gene primer amplification. The data were produced by immunoSEQ multiplex PCR, yet TCRdb's version contains in-frame clones alone and is incomplete. Clonal size and the V and J genes are those of that table, whereas D and trimming came from the DNA. The sample records 130,000 to 150,000 clones, about 79% being singletons.

The clonotype originates from a woman between 45 and 65 years old in a cohort sampled during active or convalescent COVID-19. Input material: peripheral blood. The chain recombines TRBV4-3 with TRBJ1-4, with TRBD1 identical over 9 bases. CDR3 DNA sequence: TGCGCCAGCAGCCAAGGACAGGGGGGAGAAAAACTGTTTTTT. Translated: CASSQGQGGEKLFF.